This T cell receptor (beta chain) was identified in a study of OX40 agonist ivuxolimab in advanced cancers. About the research overall: Clinicians treated patients with ivuxolimab, an agonistic anti-OX40 (CD134) antibody. With a range of 23 to 79, age averaged about 58 years, and approximately 83% were male. Study results and limitations: At 0.1 to 3.0 mg/kg and by week 6, clonal expansion occurred in CD4+ and CD8+ blood T cells. Among T cells, CD8+ cells averaged more expanded clones than CD4+ cells.

Remarks on this clone: Antigen: not known.

Germline V gene data show CDR1 as LNHDA and CDR2 as SQIVND (reference sequence). The CDR3 totals 13 residues. J lost 4 bases, V lost 6 bases, and 5 bases had no gene match. Generated by immunoSEQ multiplex PCR, the TCRdb table keeps only in-frame clones and is missing some. The sample includes roughly 76,000 clones, 84% seen only once; the top ten take around a quarter. Sample: CD4+ or CD8+ T cells sorted from blood, taken in a trial of the OX40 agonist ivuxolimab. V and J are TRBV19 and TRBJ2-5; 7 bases agree with TRBD1. The sequence was obtained from an adult with an advanced solid tumor such as melanoma, head and neck, liver or kidney cancer. Here the CDR3 reads CASSGQDRETQYF. The CDR3 region has the DNA TGTGCCAGTAGCGGACAGGATCGAGAGACCCAGTACTTC.